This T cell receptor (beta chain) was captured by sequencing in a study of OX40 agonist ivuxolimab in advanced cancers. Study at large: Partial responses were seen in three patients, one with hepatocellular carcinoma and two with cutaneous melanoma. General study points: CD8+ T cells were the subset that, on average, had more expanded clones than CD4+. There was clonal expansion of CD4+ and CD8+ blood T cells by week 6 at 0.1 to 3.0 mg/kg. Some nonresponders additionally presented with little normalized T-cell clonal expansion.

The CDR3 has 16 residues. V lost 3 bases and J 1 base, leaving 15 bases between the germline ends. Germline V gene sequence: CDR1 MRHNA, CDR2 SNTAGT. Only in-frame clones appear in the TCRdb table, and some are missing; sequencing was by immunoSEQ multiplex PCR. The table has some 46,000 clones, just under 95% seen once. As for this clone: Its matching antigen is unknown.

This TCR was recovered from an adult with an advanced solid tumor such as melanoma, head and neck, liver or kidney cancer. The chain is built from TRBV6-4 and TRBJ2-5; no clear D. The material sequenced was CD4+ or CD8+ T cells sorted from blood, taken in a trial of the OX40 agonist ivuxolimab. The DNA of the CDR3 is TGTGCCAGCAGTGAGAGAGGTGACGGAGCCCAAGAGACCCAGTACTTC. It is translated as CASSERGDGAQETQYF.